This T cell receptor beta chain emerged from a study of blood T cell repertoires in COVID-19. Study summary: There were acute and convalescent COVID-19 samples, and they came from the United States, Italy and Spain. The cDNA or gDNA used as material had been derived from T cells, B-cell-depleted T cells, or PBMCs.

Assay: immunoSEQ multiplex PCR; the TCRdb copy retains only in-frame clones and omits some. The sample holds 40,000 or so clones; approximately 80% are singletons and the top ten take more than 1.5%. The sequence derives from a man in his sixties with COVID-19, enrolled during active disease. Sequenced sample: peripheral blood.

The CDR3 bases are TGTGCCAGCAGGTCCCGAGGGGAGGGGACGTCCTATGGCTACACCTTC. Protein product: CASRSRGEGTSYGYTF. The chain couples TRBV6-6 to TRBJ1-2; weak D call: TRBD1 (5 bases). The length of the CDR3 is 16 residues. Germline V gene lookup returns CDR1 MNHNY and CDR2 SVGAGI (reference sequence). Trimming took 6 bases from V and 4 from J, leaving 21 bases between them.